Given below is one TCR beta chain in context. Its matching antigen is unknown. V lost 2 bases to trimming and J lost 7 bases; unmatched junction nucleotides: 4. The CDR3 contains 15 residues. The germline V gene has CDR1 LGHNA and CDR2 YSLEER. This sample was taken from a study of cytomegalovirus exposure and HLA in healthy donors. Study findings and constraints: Sequencing likely produced, as an artifact, a cluster of highly shared sequence variants. Both high specificity and high sensitivity reportedly marked the classifier's diagnosis of cytomegalovirus status.

Both 60 Vbeta primers and 13 Jbeta primers went into the PCR. TCRdb's copy holds only in-frame clones and misses some; the assay was immunoSEQ multiplex PCR. The table records over 75,000 clones, under 85% of them present only once. The V gene is TRBV4-3, the J gene TRBJ1-4; 10 bases are a match to TRBD1. The specimen was PBMCs. This clonotype was obtained from a man between 50 and 59 years old in good health and CMV-seropositive. This CDR3 is CASSQSGTGVEKLFF. DNA for the CDR3: TGCGCCAGCAGCCAATCAGGGACAGGGGTTGAAAAACTGTTTTTT.